This T cell receptor (beta chain) derives from a study of control samples from healthy donors and cancer patients. TCRdb keeps only in-frame clones here, not all; method: immunoSEQ multiplex PCR. The sample consists of 130,000 or so clones, roughly 94% of them appearing once. Input material: PBMCs. The sequence derives from a man in his fifties or sixties with colorectal cancer.

This CDR3 reads CASSPTDTQYF. In nucleotides, the CDR3 is TGTGCCAGCAGCCCCACAGATACGCAGTATTTT. V usage is TRBV11-2 and J usage is TRBJ2-3; D call uncertain. Germline CDR1 and CDR2: SGHAT and FQNNGV. CDR3 length equals 11 residues. The germline V and J ends were trimmed by 5 bases and 2 bases, with 2 bases remaining between them.